These T cell receptor beta chains were read from a single sample in a study of blood T cell repertoires in COVID-19. Some clones are missing from TCRdb's copy, which holds only in-frame ones; the method was immunoSEQ multiplex PCR. The table records roughly 250,000 clones, roughly 91% of them present only once. Sequencing used PBMCs or T cells enriched from blood (not recorded which). These receptors came from a middle-aged woman with acute COVID-19. Both conserved end residues are part of each CDR3. The D gene is left open where the match is weak. Clone size, where shown, is once, few, many, or a class for clones that have expanded.

v_call,d_call,clone_size,j_call,cdr3_aa,cdr3_nt
TRBV7-9,TRBD2,NA,TRBJ2-6,CASTKRTSGGAGANVLTF,TGTGCCAGCACCAAACGGACTAGCGGGGGGGCTGGGGCCAACGTCCTGACTTTC
TRBV12-3/TRBV12-4,TRBD1,NA,TRBJ2-5,CASSDRAETQYF,TGTGCCAGCAGTGACAGGGCAGAGACCCAGTACTTC
TRBV3-1/TRBV3-2,NA,NA,TRBJ1-3,CASSPSRLSGNTIYF,TGTGCCAGCAGCCCGAGCCGTCTTTCTGGAAACACCATATATTTT
TRBV7-7,NA,NA,TRBJ1-2,CASSLSQGSHYGYTF,TGTGCCAGCAGCTTAAGTCAGGGGTCTCACTATGGCTACACCTTC
TRBV1,NA,once,TRBJ1-2,CTSSQGSLSSNYGYTF,TGCACCAGCAGCCAAGGATCCCTGAGTTCTAACTATGGCTACACCTTC
TRBV3-1/TRBV3-2,NA,once,TRBJ1-4,CASSQFLASEKLFF,TGTGCCAGCAGCCAGTTTCTAGCATCTGAAAAACTGTTTTTT
TRBV7-9,TRBD1,once,TRBJ2-3,CASTPLPGQGHTDTQYF,TGTGCCAGCACCCCCCTCCCGGGACAGGGCCACACAGATACGCAGTATTTT
TRBV6-5,TRBD2,NA,TRBJ2-7,CASSSTSGSSYEQYF,TGTGCCAGCAGTTCGACTAGCGGGAGCTCCTACGAGCAGTACTTC
TRBV7-9,NA,once,TRBJ1-2,CASSLRVGDTYGYTF,TGTGCCAGCAGCTTAAGGGTGGGGGACACATATGGCTACACCTTC
TRBV27,NA,NA,TRBJ1-5,CASSLFARGDQPQHF,TGTGCCAGCAGTTTATTCGCCCGGGGTGATCAGCCCCAGCATTTT
TRBV18,TRBD1,NA,TRBJ1-5,CASSPIAQGAGQPQHF,TGTGCCAGCTCACCGATTGCACAGGGGGCCGGGCAGCCCCAGCATTTT
TRBV5-4,TRBD2,once,TRBJ2-5,CASSPGTSGGLWETQYF,TGTGCCAGCAGCCCGGGGACTAGCGGGGGGTTGTGGGAGACCCAGTACTTC
TRBV14,NA,NA,TRBJ1-3,CASSPRAGNTIYF,TGTGCCAGCAGCCCACGGGCTGGAAACACCATATATTTT
TRBV5-6,NA,NA,TRBJ2-5,CASSGEVETQYF,TGTGCCAGCAGCGGGGAGGTGGAGACCCAGTACTTC
TRBV30,NA,NA,TRBJ2-2,CAWSVGGTGELFF,TGTGCCTGGAGTGTAGGCGGGACCGGGGAGCTGTTTTTT
TRBV7-9,TRBD1,NA,TRBJ1-4,CASSTRDRSGEKLFF,TGTGCCAGCAGCACCCGGGACAGGAGCGGGGAAAAACTGTTTTTT
TRBV7-2,NA,NA,TRBJ2-1,CASSSAGNEQFF,TGTGCCAGCAGCTCCGCGGGCAATGAGCAGTTCTTC
TRBV9,NA,NA,TRBJ1-2,CASSPSVANYGYTF,TGTGCCAGCAGCCCCAGTGTCGCCAACTATGGCTACACCTTC
TRBV9,NA,NA,TRBJ1-1,CASSGPGVGEAFF,TGTGCCAGCAGCGGACCAGGGGTTGGTGAAGCTTTCTTT
TRBV30,TRBD1,NA,TRBJ2-2,CAWMAGWGTGSNTGELFF,TGTGCCTGGATGGCCGGCTGGGGGACAGGATCGAACACCGGGGAGCTGTTTTTT
TRBV4-1,TRBD1,once,TRBJ2-6,CASSASRDRASGANVLTF,TGCGCCAGCAGCGCTAGCCGGGACAGGGCCTCTGGGGCCAACGTCCTGACTTTC
TRBV15,TRBD1,NA,TRBJ1-1,CATSRETGGVTF,TGTGCCACCAGCAGAGAGACAGGGGGCGTTACTTTT
TRBV2,NA,once,TRBJ2-3,CASSDSFTQYF,TGTGCCAGCAGTGATAGTTTTACGCAGTATTTT
TRBV25-1,NA,once,TRBJ1-4,CASRGGAVATNEKLFF,TGTGCCAGCAGAGGGGGGGCAGTTGCAACTAATGAAAAACTGTTTTTT
TRBV3-1/TRBV3-2,NA,NA,TRBJ1-2,CASSQLSREDGYTF,TGTGCCAGCAGCCAATTATCCAGGGAGGATGGCTACACCTTC
TRBV7-9,NA,NA,TRBJ1-2,CASSLFGPNYGYTF,TGTGCCAGCAGCTTATTTGGCCCTAACTATGGCTACACCTTC
TRBV20-1,TRBD2,once,TRBJ2-1,CSPRTSGEQFF,TGCAGTCCGCGGACTAGCGGAGAGCAGTTCTTC